This T cell receptor (beta chain) emerged from a study of T cells in Graves' hyperthyroidism and ophthalmopathy. Study-level points and caveats: The model forecast ophthalmopathy, anticipating it by a median approximately 6 months before onset.

TCR beta CDR3 regions were amplified from RNA. The primer set for the first-round RT-PCR of the TCR CDR3 was HTBI. In TCRdb, the multiplex PCR reads were re-called with MiXCR into one record per CDR3 protein. The profile covers 370,000 or so distinct CDR3 sequences, with 13% appearing a single time and around 21% taken by the ten largest. Germline assignment: CDR1 SNHLY and CDR2 FYNNEI. The V end was cut by 6 bases, the J end by 7 bases, with 15 bases between. The CDR3 contains 14 residues. This clonotype has only a few counts. Its antigen remains unidentified. Every diagnosis used clinical symptoms, serum thyroxine and TRAb, thyroid ultrasound and orbital computed tomography. The blood sample dates from first hyperthyroidism diagnosis, preceding any ophthalmopathy symptoms. PBMCs stemmed from under 11 ml fresh peripheral blood.

The source of this sequence is a man aged 25-45 years with Graves' hyperthyroidism that later progressed to Graves' ophthalmopathy. The material sequenced was blood. The V and J genes are TRBV2 and TRBJ1-4; possibly TRBD1 for D (6 bases). The CDR3 coding sequence is TGTGCCAGCAGATCAGGGGCTCACGGTGAAAAACTGTTTTTT. The encoded protein is CASRSGAHGEKLFF.